This T cell receptor (beta chain) was identified in a study of T cell responses to AZD1222 COVID-19 vaccine (dated by TCRdb to about 2021). Some background on the complete study: Because spike-specific TCR depth and breadth did not differ between the two schedules, AZD1222 recipients who got a second dose at roughly 4 weeks were pooled with those who got a second dose at roughly 12 weeks. TCR sequencing was performed for roughly 240 trial participants, of whom roughly 200 were given two doses of AZD1222 and approximately 25 were given two doses of MenACWY control vaccine. Enrollment into the trials was organized by age into subgroups of 18-55, 56-69 and 70-plus years, and those subgroups contained roughly 160, 29 and 62 TCR-sequenced participants, respectively.

The study at large found these results: In the small 56-69-year group, the increase in depth fell short of significance, most likely because of low power. Participants were mostly white British, with more females than males. The authors suggested clonal diversity may have been underestimated. Reportedly, close to half of the unique spike-specific TCRs recognized epitopes lying outside the regions that are mutated in the B.1.351 and B.1.1.7 variants. Only 5 to 7 AZD1222 recipients were SARS-CoV-2 seropositive at baseline, limiting conclusions about previously exposed vaccinees. A significant rise in spike-specific TCR breadth and depth was observed after two AZD1222 doses relative to day 0 and relative to MenACWY recipients. Vaccine-associated CD4 TCRs spanned the whole spike protein, with dominant responses in regions 160-218 and 743-854. Because no day 14 peak-response samples were available, the repertoires could be characterized only after the peak T cell response.

Interpreted using the paper, the time point label stands for: baseline before first vaccination. Samples from vaccinated people were obtained from the UK trials COV001 and COV002, which included a single-blind randomized controlled phase 2/3 trial of AZD1222 (ChAdOx1 nCoV-19) in healthy adults. Trial participant PBMC samples were collected at day 0 and day 28 after the second dose for TCRbeta chain sequencing. Its CDR3 holds 15 amino acids, cysteine through phenylalanine. The read is trimmed to its CDR3 DNA, 45 bases read in frame from base 1. V is cut by 5 bases and J by 4 bases, and the space between the germline ends is 17 bases. Sequences SGHNT (CDR1) and YYREEE (CDR2) are obtained from the germline V gene (reference sequence). Concerning this clone: Its antigen is still unknown. One base away there is no much larger clone; base qualities are not given.

The CDR3 regions of human TCRbeta chains were analyzed by immunosequencing. As for how the authors treated the data: Repertoire TCRs were checked for matches against a reference library of SARS-CoV-2-specific TCRs that had been generated using the MIRA antigen-specificity platform. Breadth was defined as the fraction of unique TCRs that were SARS-CoV-2-associated, and depth was defined as the fraction of total T cells that were SARS-CoV-2-associated. Each spike-specific TCR was assigned to its reactive spike region and to a CD4 or CD8 class using the MIRA data. Log10-transformed breadth and depth values were compared by one-way ANOVA with Sidak's multiple comparisons tests. TCRdb re-hosts the immuneACCESS table, in-frame sequences only. Its copies lack some clones; in the studies checked, an unresolved V gene accounts for under half of them, and the cause for the rest is not known. That table furnishes V, J and clone size, whereas the DNA furnished D and trimming. This sample is represented by around 130,000 clones; about 94% of them were singletons. Of the sample, roughly 7% is held by the ten largest clones.

The sequenced sample was peripheral blood, obtained on day 0 of AZD1222 vaccination. The V gene is TRBV5-4 and the J gene is TRBJ2-3; the D region possibly corresponds to TRBD1 (6 bases align). This clonotype originated in an adult in good health. The nucleotide sequence is TGTGCCAGCAGTACTACAGGGTCAGGGTCAGATACGCAGTATTTT. It translates as CASSTTGSGSDTQYF.